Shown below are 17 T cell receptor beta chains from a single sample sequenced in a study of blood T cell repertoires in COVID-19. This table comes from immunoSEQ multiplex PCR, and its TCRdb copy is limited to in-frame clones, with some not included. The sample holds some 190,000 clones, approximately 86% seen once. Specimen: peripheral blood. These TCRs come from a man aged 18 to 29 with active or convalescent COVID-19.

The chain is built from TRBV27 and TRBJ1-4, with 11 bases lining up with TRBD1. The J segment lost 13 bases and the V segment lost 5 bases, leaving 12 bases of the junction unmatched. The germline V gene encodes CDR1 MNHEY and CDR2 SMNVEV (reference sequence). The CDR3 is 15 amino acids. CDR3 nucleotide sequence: TGTGCCAGCAGTCCGGGACAGGGGGGGTGGTTGGGACTGTTTTTT. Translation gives CASSPGQGGWLGLFF.

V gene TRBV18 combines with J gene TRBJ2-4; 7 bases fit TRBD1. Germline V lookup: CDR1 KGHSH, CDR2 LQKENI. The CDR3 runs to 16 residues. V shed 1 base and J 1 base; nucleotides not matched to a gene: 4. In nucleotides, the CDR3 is TGTGCCAGCTCACCACGGGGGACAGATGCCAAAAACATTCAGTACTTC. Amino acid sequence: CASSPRGTDAKNIQYF. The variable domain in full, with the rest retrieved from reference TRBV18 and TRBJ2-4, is NAGVMQNPRHLVRRRGQEARLRCSPMKGHSHVYWYRQLPEEGLKFMVYLQKENIIDESGMPKERFSAEFPKEGPSILRIQQVVRGDSAAYFCASSPRGTDAKNIQYFGAGTRLSVL.

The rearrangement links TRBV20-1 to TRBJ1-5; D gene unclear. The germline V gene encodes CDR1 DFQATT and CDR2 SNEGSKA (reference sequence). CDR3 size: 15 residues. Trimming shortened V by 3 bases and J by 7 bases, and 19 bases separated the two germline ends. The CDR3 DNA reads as TGCAGTGCTAGTGCTTCCGGGGATGGGAGCCAGCCCCAGCATTTT. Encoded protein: CSASASGDGSQPQHF.

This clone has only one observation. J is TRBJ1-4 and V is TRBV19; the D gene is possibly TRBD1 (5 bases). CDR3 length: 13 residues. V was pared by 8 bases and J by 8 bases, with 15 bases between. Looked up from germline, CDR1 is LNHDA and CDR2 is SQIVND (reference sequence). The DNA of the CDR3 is TGTGCCAGTGGCCAGGGTGGGGCCGAAAAACTGTTTTTT. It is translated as CASGQGGAEKLFF.

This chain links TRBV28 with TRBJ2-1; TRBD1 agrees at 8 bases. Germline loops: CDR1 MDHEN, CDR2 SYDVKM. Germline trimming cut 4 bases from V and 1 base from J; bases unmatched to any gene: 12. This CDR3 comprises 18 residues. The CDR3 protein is CASSWGTGRRMSYNEQFF. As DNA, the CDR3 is TGTGCCAGCAGTTGGGGGACAGGCAGGAGAATGTCCTACAATGAGCAGTTCTTC.

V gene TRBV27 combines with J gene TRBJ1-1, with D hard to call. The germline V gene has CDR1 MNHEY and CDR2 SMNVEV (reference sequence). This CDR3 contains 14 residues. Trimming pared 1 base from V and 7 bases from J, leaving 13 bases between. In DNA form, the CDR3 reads TGTGCCAGCAGTTTATATTCGGGTGTGGGTGAAGCTTTCTTT. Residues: CASSLYSGVGEAFF.

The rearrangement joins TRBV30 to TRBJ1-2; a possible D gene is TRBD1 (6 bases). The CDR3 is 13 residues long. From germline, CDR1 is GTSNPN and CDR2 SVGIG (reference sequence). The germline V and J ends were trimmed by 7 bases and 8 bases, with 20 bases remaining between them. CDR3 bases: TGTGCCTTCCGGGACACCCCGGGAACGGGCTACACCTTC. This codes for CAFRDTPGTGYTF.

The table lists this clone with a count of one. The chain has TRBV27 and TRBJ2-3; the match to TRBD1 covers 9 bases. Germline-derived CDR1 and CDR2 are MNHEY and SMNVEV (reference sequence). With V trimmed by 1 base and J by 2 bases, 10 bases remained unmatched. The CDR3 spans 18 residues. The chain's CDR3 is CASSLLAPDRGLTDTQYF. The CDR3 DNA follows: TGTGCCAGCAGTTTATTGGCCCCGGACAGGGGCCTCACAGATACGCAGTATTTT.

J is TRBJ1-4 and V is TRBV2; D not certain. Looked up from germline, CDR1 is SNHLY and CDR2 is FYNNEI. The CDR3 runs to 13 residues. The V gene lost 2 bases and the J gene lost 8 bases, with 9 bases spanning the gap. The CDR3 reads CASSESGFEKLFF. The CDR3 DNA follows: TGTGCCAGCAGTGAATCCGGGTTCGAAAAACTGTTTTTT. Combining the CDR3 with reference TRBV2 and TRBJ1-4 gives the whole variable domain EPEVTQTPSHQVTQMGQEVILRCVPISNHLYFYWYRQILGQKVEFLVSFYNNEISEKSEIFDDQFSVERPDGSNFTLKIRSTKLEDSAMYFCASSESGFEKLFFGSGTQLSVL.

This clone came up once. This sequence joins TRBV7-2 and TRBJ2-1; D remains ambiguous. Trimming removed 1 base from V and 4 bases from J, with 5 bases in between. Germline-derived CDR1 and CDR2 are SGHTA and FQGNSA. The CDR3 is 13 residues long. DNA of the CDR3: TGTGCCAGCAGCTTAGGTCCTTACAATGAGCAGTTCTTC. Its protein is CASSLGPYNEQFF.

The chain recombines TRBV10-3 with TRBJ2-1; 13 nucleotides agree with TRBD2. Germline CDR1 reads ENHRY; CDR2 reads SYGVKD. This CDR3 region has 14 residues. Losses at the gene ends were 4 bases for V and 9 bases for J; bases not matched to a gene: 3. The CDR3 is CAISGTSGSIEQFF. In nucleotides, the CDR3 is TGTGCCATCAGTGGGACTAGCGGGAGCATTGAGCAGTTCTTC.

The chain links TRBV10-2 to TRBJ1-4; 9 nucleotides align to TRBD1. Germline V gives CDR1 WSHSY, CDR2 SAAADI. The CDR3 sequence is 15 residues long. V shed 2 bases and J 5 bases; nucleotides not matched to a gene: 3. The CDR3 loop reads CASSEPGQGNEKLFF. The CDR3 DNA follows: TGCGCCAGCAGTGAGCCGGGACAGGGAAATGAAAAACTGTTTTTT.

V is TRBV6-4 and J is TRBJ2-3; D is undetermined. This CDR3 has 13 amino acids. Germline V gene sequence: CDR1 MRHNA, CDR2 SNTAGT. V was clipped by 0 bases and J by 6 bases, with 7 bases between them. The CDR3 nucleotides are TGTGCCAGCAGTGACTCATGGGCCGATACGCAGTATTTT. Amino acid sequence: CASSDSWADTQYF.

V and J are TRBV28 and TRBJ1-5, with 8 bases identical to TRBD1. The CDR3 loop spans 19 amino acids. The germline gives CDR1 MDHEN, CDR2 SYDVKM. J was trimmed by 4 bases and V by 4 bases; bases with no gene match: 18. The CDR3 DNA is TGTGCCAGCAGTTCCCCCCCGGGGGACAGGAGTGATGGGAATCAGCCCCAGCATTTT. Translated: CASSSPPGDRSDGNQPQHF.

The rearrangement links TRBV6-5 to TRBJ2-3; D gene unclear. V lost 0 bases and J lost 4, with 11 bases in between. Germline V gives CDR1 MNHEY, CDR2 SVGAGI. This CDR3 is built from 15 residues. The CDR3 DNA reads TGTGCCAGCAGTTACTCGATTCTTGGAGCAGATACGCAGTATTTT. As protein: CASSYSILGADTQYF.

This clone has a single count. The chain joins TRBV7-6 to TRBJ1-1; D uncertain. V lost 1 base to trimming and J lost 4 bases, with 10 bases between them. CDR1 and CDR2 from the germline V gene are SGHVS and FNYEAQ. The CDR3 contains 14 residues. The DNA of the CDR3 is TGTGCCAGCAGCTTAGTGGAGACTGGCACTGAAGCTTTCTTT. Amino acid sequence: CASSLVETGTEAFF.

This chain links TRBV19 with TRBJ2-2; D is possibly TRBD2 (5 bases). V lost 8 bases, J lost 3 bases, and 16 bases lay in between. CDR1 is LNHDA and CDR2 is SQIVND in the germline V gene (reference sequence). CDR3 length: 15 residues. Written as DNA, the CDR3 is TGTGCCAGTCGGAGAAGCGGACTCGACACCGGGGAGCTGTTTTTT. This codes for CASRRSGLDTGELFF.